This TCR beta chain was sequenced for a study of Graves' ophthalmopathy and Graves' hyperthyroidism. Regarding the study as a whole: Blood also held most thyroid clonotypes expanded above 0.001 frequency.

Aged 18 to 65, the patients with hyperthyroidism had under 2 months' duration and were newly diagnosed. Trimming removed 6 bases from V and 0 bases from J, with 9 bases in between. Germline loops: CDR1 LNHDA, CDR2 SQIVND (reference sequence). This CDR3 has 15 residues. Amplifying from RNA transcripts, the study obtained TCR beta CDR3 regions. The first round was an RT-PCR with HTBI primers, and the second round was a multiplex PCR. TCRdb re-called the multiplex PCR reads with MiXCR, one entry per CDR3 protein. The data contain roughly 400,000 distinct CDR3 sequences, roughly 15% of them seen just once; the ten biggest clones take up 2% to 3%. This clonotype was counted at least ten times. What it binds is not known.

This sequence joins TRBV19 and TRBJ2-6; no clear D gene. Sequencing was done on a sample of peripheral blood. The sequence was obtained from an adult woman with stable Graves' hyperthyroidism. The CDR3 DNA is TGTGCCAGTAGCGGCCTACCCTCTGGGGCCAACGTCCTGACTTTC. This encodes CASSGLPSGANVLTF.